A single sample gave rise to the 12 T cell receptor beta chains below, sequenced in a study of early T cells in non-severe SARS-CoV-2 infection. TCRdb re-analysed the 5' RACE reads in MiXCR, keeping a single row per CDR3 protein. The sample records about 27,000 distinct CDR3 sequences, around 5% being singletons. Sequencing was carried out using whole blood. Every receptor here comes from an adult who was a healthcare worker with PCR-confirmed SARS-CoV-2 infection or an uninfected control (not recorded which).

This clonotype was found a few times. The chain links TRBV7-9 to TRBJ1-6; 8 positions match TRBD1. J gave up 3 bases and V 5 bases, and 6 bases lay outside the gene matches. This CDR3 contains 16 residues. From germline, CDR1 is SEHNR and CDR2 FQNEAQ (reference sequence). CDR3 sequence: CASSARGQGYNSPLHF. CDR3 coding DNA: TGTGCCAGCAGCGCAAGAGGACAGGGCTATAATTCACCCCTCCACTTT.

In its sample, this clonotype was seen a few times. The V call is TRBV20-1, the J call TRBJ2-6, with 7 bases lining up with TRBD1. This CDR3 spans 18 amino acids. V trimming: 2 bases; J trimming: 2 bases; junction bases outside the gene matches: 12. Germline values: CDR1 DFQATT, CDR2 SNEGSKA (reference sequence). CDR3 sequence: CSARSRDRPTPGANVLTF. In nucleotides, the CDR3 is TGCAGTGCTAGATCCCGGGACAGACCAACCCCTGGGGCCAACGTCCTGACTTTC.

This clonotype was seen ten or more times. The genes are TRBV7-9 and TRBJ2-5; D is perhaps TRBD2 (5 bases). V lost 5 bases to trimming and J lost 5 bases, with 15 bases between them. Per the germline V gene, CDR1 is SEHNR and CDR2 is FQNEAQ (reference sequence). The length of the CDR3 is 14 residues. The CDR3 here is CASSPPASLETQYF. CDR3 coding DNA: TGTGCCAGCAGCCCCCCGGCTAGCTTGGAGACCCAGTACTTC.

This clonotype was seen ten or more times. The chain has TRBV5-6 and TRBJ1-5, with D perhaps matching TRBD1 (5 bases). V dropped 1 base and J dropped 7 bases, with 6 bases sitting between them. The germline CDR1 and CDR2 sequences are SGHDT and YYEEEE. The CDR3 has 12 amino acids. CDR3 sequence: CASSLWGQPQHF. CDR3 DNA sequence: TGTGCCAGCAGCTTGTGGGGGCAGCCCCAGCATTTT. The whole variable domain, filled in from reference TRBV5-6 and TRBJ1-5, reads DAGVTQSPTHLIKTRGQQVTLRCSPKSGHDTVSWYQQALGQGPQFIFQYYEEEERQRGNFPDRFSGHQFPNYSSELNVNALLLGDSALYLCASSLWGQPQHFGDGTRLSIL.

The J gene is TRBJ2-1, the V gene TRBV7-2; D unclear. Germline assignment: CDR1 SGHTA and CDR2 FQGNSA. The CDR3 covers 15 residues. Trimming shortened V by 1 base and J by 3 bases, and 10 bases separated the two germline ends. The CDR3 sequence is CASSLDLNLYNEQFF. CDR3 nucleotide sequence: TGTGCCAGCAGCTTAGATTTGAATCTCTACAATGAGCAGTTCTTC.

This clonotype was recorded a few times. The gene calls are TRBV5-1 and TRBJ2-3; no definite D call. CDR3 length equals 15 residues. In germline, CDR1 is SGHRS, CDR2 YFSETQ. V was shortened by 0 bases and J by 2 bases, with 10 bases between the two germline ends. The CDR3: CASSLATTFTDTQYF. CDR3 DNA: TGCGCCAGCAGCTTGGCCACAACCTTCACAGATACGCAGTATTTT.

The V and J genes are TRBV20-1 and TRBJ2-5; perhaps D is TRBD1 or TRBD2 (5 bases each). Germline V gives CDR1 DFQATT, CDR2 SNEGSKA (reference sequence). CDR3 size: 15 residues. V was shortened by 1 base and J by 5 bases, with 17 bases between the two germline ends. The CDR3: CSARAGRDIGETQYF. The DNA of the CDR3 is TGCAGTGCTAGAGCGGGACGGGATATTGGGGAGACCCAGTACTTC.

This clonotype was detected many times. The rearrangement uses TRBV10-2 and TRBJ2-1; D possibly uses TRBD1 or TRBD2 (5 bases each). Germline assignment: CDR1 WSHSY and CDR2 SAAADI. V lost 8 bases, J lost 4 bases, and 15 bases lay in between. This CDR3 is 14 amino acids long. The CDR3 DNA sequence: TGCGCCAGCCGGGGCCAGACTATGTACAATGAGCAGTTCTTC. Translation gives CASRGQTMYNEQFF.

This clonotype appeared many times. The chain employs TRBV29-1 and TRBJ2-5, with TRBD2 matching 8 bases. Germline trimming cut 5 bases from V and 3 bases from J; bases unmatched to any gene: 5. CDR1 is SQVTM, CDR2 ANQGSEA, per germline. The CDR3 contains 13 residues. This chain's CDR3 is CSVPGGPEETQYF. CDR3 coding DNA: TGCAGCGTTCCGGGAGGGCCTGAAGAGACCCAGTACTTC.

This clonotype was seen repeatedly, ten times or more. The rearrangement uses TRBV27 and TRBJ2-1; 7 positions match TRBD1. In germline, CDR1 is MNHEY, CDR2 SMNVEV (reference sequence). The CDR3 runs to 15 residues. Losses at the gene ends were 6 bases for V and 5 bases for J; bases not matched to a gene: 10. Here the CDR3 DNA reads TGTGCCAGCAGGATACTAGGGACAGTCGACAATGAGCAGTTCTTC. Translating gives CASRILGTVDNEQFF.

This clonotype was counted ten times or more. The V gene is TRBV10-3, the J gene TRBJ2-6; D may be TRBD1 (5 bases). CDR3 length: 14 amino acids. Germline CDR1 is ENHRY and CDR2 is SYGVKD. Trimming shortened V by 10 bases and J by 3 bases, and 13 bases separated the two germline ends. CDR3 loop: CATRTQSGANVLTF. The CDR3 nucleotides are TGTGCCACCCGGACACAAAGTGGGGCCAACGTCCTGACTTTC.

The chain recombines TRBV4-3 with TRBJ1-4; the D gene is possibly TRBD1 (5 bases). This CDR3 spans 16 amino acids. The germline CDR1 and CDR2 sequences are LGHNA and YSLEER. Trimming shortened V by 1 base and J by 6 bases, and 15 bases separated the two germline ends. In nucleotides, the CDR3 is TGCGCCAGCAGCCAAGCAAAGATAGGACAAGATGAAAAACTGTTTTTT. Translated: CASSQAKIGQDEKLFF.